Only a few counts were recorded for the clone carrying this T cell receptor beta chain. Its antigen is currently unknown. The data were obtained in a study of CD8+ T cells in alopecia areata. Study-level background: Treated patients were given 5 to 10 mg oral tofacitinib twice daily. Treatment ran 6 to 18 months, with 6 months of follow-up afterward.

The authors extracted RNA and reverse transcribed it into cDNA as the sequencing template. Measured with immunoSEQ multiplex PCR; TCRdb has only the in-frame clones, and not every one. The table lists 10,000 to 15,000 clones, approximately 60% of them singletons. Researchers took lesional scalp punch biopsies and peripheral blood from people who were alopecia areata patients. CDR1 and CDR2 (germline): MDHEN, SYDVKM. V dropped 6 bases and J dropped 6; count of bases not matched to a gene: 5. The CDR3 runs to 14 residues. Findings and limits, study-wide: Affected scalp, especially in alopecia totalis/universalis, had a higher clonality than normal scalp did.

Material for sequencing was skin. The V gene is TRBV28, the J gene TRBJ1-5, with TRBD1 matching over 10 bases. The clonotype originates from a human donor with alopecia areata. The CDR3 region has the DNA TGTGCCAGCAGGACAGGGGGCGCGGGTCAGCCCCAGCATTTT. Its protein is CASRTGGAGQPQHF.